This is a list of T cell receptor beta chains from one sample in a study of blood T cell repertoires in COVID-19. Profiling relied on immunoSEQ multiplex PCR, and the TCRdb table lists in-frame clones only, not all of them. Of around 300,000 clones listed, approximately 85% are singletons. The specimen sequenced was peripheral blood. These receptors came from a woman between 65 and 79 years old with acute or convalescent COVID-19. CDR3s include the opening cysteine and the closing phenylalanine or tryptophan. D genes are given only for firm matches. Only part of the rows carry a size: once, few, many, or a class if the clone is expanded.

clone size	V gene	J gene	D gene	CDR3 DNA	CDR3 protein
.	TRBV3-1/TRBV3-2	TRBJ2-5	TRBD2	TGTGCCAGTAGAGCGGGGGGCCAAGAGACCCAGTACTTC	CASRAGGQETQYF
.	TRBV3-1/TRBV3-2	TRBJ2-7	TRBD1	TGTGCCAGCAGCTTCCGGGACAGGGGTAAGCGCGAGCAGTACTTC	CASSFRDRGKREQYF
.	TRBV5-4	TRBJ2-7	TRBD1	TGTGCCAGCAGCCGCCGGGACAGGTCAGACGAGCAGTACTTC	CASSRRDRSDEQYF
.	TRBV3-1/TRBV3-2	TRBJ2-2	.	TGTGCCAGTGGGGGGGCCATGGCCGGGGAGCTGTTTTTT	CASGGAMAGELFF
.	TRBV2	TRBJ1-1	.	TGTGCCAGCAGTGAAGGGCAGATATACGGGGACACTGAAGCTTTCTTT	CASSEGQIYGDTEAFF
.	TRBV19	TRBJ2-2	TRBD1	TGTGCCACCTCAATCCAGGGGGCCACAGGCACCGGGGAGCTGTTTTTT	CATSIQGATGTGELFF
.	TRBV7-9	TRBJ1-2	.	TGTGCCAGCAGCTTAGGGGTCGGGGGACTTGGCTACACCTTC	CASSLGVGGLGYTF
.	TRBV5-1	TRBJ2-7	.	TGCGCCAGCAGCTGGGCCGGGACTGACTCCTACGAGCAGTACTTC	CASSWAGTDSYEQYF
.	TRBV7-2	TRBJ1-4	.	TGTGCCAGCAGCTTTCGAGCAACTAATGAAAAACTGTTTTTT	CASSFRATNEKLFF
.	TRBV19	TRBJ2-1	TRBD2	TGTGCCAGTAGTTCCAGCGGGGGGCCCTACAATGAGCAGTTCTTC	CASSSSGGPYNEQFF
.	TRBV5-5	TRBJ1-2	TRBD1	TGTGCCAGCAGCCCGTGGGGACAGGCTAACTATGGCTACACCTTC	CASSPWGQANYGYTF
few	TRBV5-1	TRBJ2-7	.	TGCGCCAGCAGCCGGACTGCGACCTCCTACGAGCAGTACTTC	CASSRTATSYEQYF
few	TRBV7-2	TRBJ2-1	TRBD2	TGTGCCAGCAGCTCGACAGCGGGGGGCTACAATGAGCAGTTCTTC	CASSSTAGGYNEQFF
once	TRBV18	TRBJ2-7	TRBD1	TGTGCCAGCTCACCACCGCGTGGGACAGGGGGGTCCTACGAGCAGTACTTC	CASSPPRGTGGSYEQYF
.	TRBV7-2	TRBJ1-5	.	TGTGCCAGCAGCTTATCAGTCAGCGTTCAGCCCCAGCATTTT	CASSLSVSVQPQHF
.	TRBV23-1	TRBJ1-5	.	TGCGCCAGCAGTCAACCGAGGGGGGGGCTCCGTTTTGATCAGCCCCAGCATTTT	CASSQPRGGLRFDQPQHF
once	TRBV28	TRBJ2-3	TRBD2	TGTGCCAGCAGGCCCGGGGGGGCCGATACGCAGTATTTT	CASRPGGADTQYF
few	TRBV19	TRBJ2-7	TRBD2	TGTGCCAGTAGTGATGGCGGACTAGCCTACGAGCAGTACTTC	CASSDGGLAYEQYF
.	TRBV19	TRBJ1-2	.	TGTGCCAGCCACTTCCCGGGACTTCTCCCGTATGGCTACACCTTC	CASHFPGLLPYGYTF
.	TRBV23-1	TRBJ1-1	.	TGCGCCAAAATAAAGAACACTGAAGCTTTCTTT	CAKIKNTEAFF
.	TRBV20-1	TRBJ1-1	.	TGCAGTGCTAGTAGCGGACCTTGGAACACTGAAGCTTTCTTT	CSASSGPWNTEAFF
.	TRBV19	TRBJ1-4	TRBD1	TGTGCCAGTGCCTCCGGGACAGGGAGTGAAAAACTGTTTTTT	CASASGTGSEKLFF
.	TRBV15	TRBJ1-1	TRBD1	TGTGCCACCTCTCCGGGACAGAGAGTCACTGAAGCTTTCTTT	CATSPGQRVTEAFF
few	TRBV3-1/TRBV3-2	TRBJ1-2	.	TGTGCCAGCAGCCCTCAAGAGGGGGACTACACCTTC	CASSPQEGDYTF
few	TRBV2	TRBJ2-4	TRBD1	TGTGCCAGCAGGGGCCGACAGGGAGAGGAAAACATTCAGTACTTC	CASRGRQGEENIQYF
.	TRBV3-1/TRBV3-2	TRBJ2-7	.	TGTGCCAGCAGCTACGGGGGGCAGGGAAGCGAGCAGTACTTC	CASSYGGQGSEQYF
.	TRBV2	TRBJ1-1	TRBD1	TGTGCCAGCAGTGGACAGGGGTGGTCCACTGAAGCTTTCTTT	CASSGQGWSTEAFF
.	TRBV19	TRBJ1-5	.	TGTGCCAGTATCGGCAGCGAGTCAATGTCCCAGCATTTT	CASIGSESMSQHF
once	TRBV5-1	TRBJ2-5	.	TGCGCCAGCACCCCCTGGGGCCGGGAGACCCAGTACTTC	CASTPWGRETQYF
.	TRBV19	TRBJ2-5	TRBD1	TGTGCCAGTAGCAAGGGGGCCGGGTACCAAGAGACCCAGTACTTC	CASSKGAGYQETQYF
.	TRBV6-5	TRBJ2-2	.	TGTGCCAGCAGCCCCAAGGGGGCAGGAGGGAGGGAGCTGTTTTTT	CASSPKGAGGRELFF
once	TRBV5-1	TRBJ2-1	.	TGCGCCAGCAGCTTTGGCCCCGGGGGGCCCCGCAATGAGCAGTTCTTC	CASSFGPGGPRNEQFF
.	TRBV7-9	TRBJ1-1	TRBD1	TGTGCCAGCAGCTTAATAGACAGGGGGAACACTGAAGCTTTCTTT	CASSLIDRGNTEAFF
once	TRBV29-1	TRBJ2-3	TRBD1	TGCAGCGTGGGGGCAGGGGGAACCACAGATACGCAGTATTTT	CSVGAGGTTDTQYF
.	TRBV6-2/TRBV6-3	TRBJ1-2	.	TGTGCCAGCAGACCTGGGGGGGCGCTCGGCTACACCTTC	CASRPGGALGYTF
.	TRBV7-9	TRBJ2-2	TRBD1	TGTGCCAGCAGGTTCGGACAGGGGTCGGGGGAGCTGTTTTTT	CASRFGQGSGELFF
.	TRBV7-3	TRBJ2-2	.	TGTGCCAGCAGCTTAACAGGGGCAGACAACGCCGGGGAGCTGTTTTTT	CASSLTGADNAGELFF
.	TRBV5-4	TRBJ1-2	.	TGTGCCAGCAGCCCTGGCGGACAGCAAGTCTATGGCTACACCTTC	CASSPGGQQVYGYTF
.	TRBV30	TRBJ1-2	.	TGTGCCTGGAGCAAGAACTCGGGGAAAGGGAACACCTTC	CAWSKNSGKGNTF
.	TRBV6-5	TRBJ1-5	TRBD1	TGTGCCAGCAGTTCTGGACAGGCCAATCAGCCCCAGCATTTT	CASSSGQANQPQHF